This T cell receptor (beta chain) was sequenced during a study of technical replicates of blood from a handful of donors. Produced via immunoSEQ multiplex PCR; TCRdb's table is partial and in-frame only. The sample gives 40,000 to 60,000 clones, 70% to 90% of which show up once; 5.6% is in the top ten. Trimming cost V 0 bases and J 5 bases; bases outside gene matches: 6. Germline CDR1 MNHNY, CDR2 SVGAGI (reference sequence). The length of the CDR3 is 15 residues. This clone has only a few counts. Sequencing was carried out using PBMCs. J is TRBJ1-2 and V is TRBV6-6, with 7 nucleotides matching TRBD1. This sequence was found in a human donor in good health. Some clones in this sample may be carry-over from other donors' samples. The CDR3 sequence is CASSYSGRGEYGYTF. For the CDR3, the DNA is TGTGCCAGCAGTTACTCCGGCAGGGGGGAATATGGCTACACCTTC.